This T cell receptor beta chain was found in a study of Graves' ophthalmopathy and Graves' hyperthyroidism. The study, taken as a whole, reports: Blood contained most expanded thyroid clonotypes exceeding 0.001 frequency.

Investigators amplified TCR beta CDR3 regions from RNA transcripts. The first round was an RT-PCR with HTBI primers, and the second round was a multiplex PCR. TCRdb reprocessed the multiplex PCR reads via MiXCR and lists one record per CDR3 protein. The sample holds 35,000 to 45,000 distinct CDR3 sequences, approximately 55% seen once. On this clonotype itself: Antigen unknown. This could be a read error, since a much larger clone is one nucleotide away.

The CDR3 contains 13 residues. CDR1 MNHEY and CDR2 SMNVEV come from the germline V gene (reference sequence). The origin of this receptor is an adult woman with stable Graves' hyperthyroidism. The chain carries TRBV27 and TRBJ1-1; no definite D call. Input material: peripheral blood. Here the CDR3 DNA reads TGTGGCAGTCAAAGGCGGGAGAACACTGAAGCTTTCTTT. It is translated as CGSQRRENTEAFF.